This entry describes one T cell receptor beta chain. This CDR3 comprises 14 residues. V lost 6 bases to trimming and J lost 1 base; unmatched junction nucleotides: 5. The germline CDR1 and CDR2 sequences are MDHEN and SYDVKM. The data belong to a study of cytomegalovirus exposure and HLA in healthy donors. The PCR was carried out with 60 Vbeta primers and 13 Jbeta primers. Only in-frame clones appear in the TCRdb table, and some are missing; sequencing was by immunoSEQ multiplex PCR. Of about 62,000 clones listed, around 87% are singletons. The sequence came from a young man in good health and CMV-seronegative. V gene TRBV28 combines with J gene TRBJ1-1, with 7 bases matching TRBD1. Sequenced sample: PBMCs. This CDR3 reads CASSSDRPNTEAFF. In DNA, the CDR3 is TGTGCCAGCAGCTCGGACAGGCCGAACACTGAAGCTTTCTTT.